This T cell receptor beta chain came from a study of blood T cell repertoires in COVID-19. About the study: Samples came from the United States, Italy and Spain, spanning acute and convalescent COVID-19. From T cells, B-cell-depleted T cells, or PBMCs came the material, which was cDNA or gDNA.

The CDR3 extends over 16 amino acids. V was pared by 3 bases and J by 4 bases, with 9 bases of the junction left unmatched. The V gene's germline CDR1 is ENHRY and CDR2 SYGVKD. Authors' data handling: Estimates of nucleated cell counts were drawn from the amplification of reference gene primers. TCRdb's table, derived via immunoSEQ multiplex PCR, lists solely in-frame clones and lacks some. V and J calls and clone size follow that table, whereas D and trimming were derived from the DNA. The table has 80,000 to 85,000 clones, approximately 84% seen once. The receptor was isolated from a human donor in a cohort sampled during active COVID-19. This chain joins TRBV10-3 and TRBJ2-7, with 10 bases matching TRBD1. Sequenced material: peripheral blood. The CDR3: CAISESRQGAVYEQYF. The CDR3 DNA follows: TGTGCCATCAGTGAATCAAGACAGGGGGCGGTATACGAGCAGTACTTC.